This TCR beta chain comes out of a study of blood T cell repertoires in COVID-19. Study context: Spain, Italy and the United States supplied samples that represented acute and convalescent COVID-19. PBMCs, B-cell-depleted T cells, or T cells provided the cDNA or gDNA that made up the material.

Germline V gene sequence: CDR1 ENHRY, CDR2 SYGVKD. V was trimmed by 7 bases and J by 3 bases, leaving 16 bases between them. This CDR3 comprises 16 residues. Per the authors' pipeline: Cell counts per sample came from amplifying reference gene primers. The method was immunoSEQ multiplex PCR; TCRdb's version includes in-frame clones alone and lacks a portion of them. V and J calls and clone size are given by that table; D and trimming were obtained from the DNA. The sample includes over 85,000 clones, about 91% of them seen just once. This clone occurred once. The sequenced sample consisted of peripheral blood. The TCR was taken from a man aged 18 to 30 with acute or convalescent COVID-19. The chain couples TRBV10-3 to TRBJ1-6, with D maybe TRBD1 (6 bases). CDR3 sequence (DNA): TGTGCCATCAACTCCCCGCAGGGGATCTATAATTCACCCCTCCACTTT. Translating gives CAINSPQGIYNSPLHF.